The subject of this entry is one TCR beta chain. Its specificity is unknown. After expansion with viral peptide pools in the ViraFEST assay, antigen-specific CD4+ T cells were sequenced. Following 10 days of culture, CD4+ T cells were isolated. Recipients of the vaccine had no prior SARS-CoV-2 infection and negative nucleocapsid antibodies. They grew under 2.5 million PBMC in each well, adding around 10 IU/ml IL-2 and 8.5 to 10 ug/ml peptides. Germline CDR1 reads SQVTM; CDR2 reads ANQGSEA. The CDR3 has 15 residues. V shed 0 bases and J 11 bases; nucleotides not matched to a gene: 13. This entry comes from a study of vaccination effects on CD4 cells after COVID-19. Study-wide results and caveats: Infection- and vaccine-induced clones contracted markedly late after vaccination. Healthy vaccinees' vaccine-induced clones included only 1 of 255 cross-reacting with common cold coronaviruses.

Produced via immunoSEQ multiplex PCR; TCRdb's table is partial and in-frame only. The data contain just over 20,000 clones, roughly 73% of them singletons. The source of this sequence is a human donor who received a COVID-19 vaccine. The rearrangement links TRBV29-1 to TRBJ2-1; TRBD1 matches 7 bases. The sequences come from CD4+ T cells from PBMCs cultured with HCoV-NL63 spike peptides, collected before COVID-19 vaccination. Here the CDR3 reads CSVEDTLARTGKQFF. The CDR3 DNA follows: TGCAGCGTTGAAGACACATTGGCACGGACAGGAAAGCAGTTCTTC.